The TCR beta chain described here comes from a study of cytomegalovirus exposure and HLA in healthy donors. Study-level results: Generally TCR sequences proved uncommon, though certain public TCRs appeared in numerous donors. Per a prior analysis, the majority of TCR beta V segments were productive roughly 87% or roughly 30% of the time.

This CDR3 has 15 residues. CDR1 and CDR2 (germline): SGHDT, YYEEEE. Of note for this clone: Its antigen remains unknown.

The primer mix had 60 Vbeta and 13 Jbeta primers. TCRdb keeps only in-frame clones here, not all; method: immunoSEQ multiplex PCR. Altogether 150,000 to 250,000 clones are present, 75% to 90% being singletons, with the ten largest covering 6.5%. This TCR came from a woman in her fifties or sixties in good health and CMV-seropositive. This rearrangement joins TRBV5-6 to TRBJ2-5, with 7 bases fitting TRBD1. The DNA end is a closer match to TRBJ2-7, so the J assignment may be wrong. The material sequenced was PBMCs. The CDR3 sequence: CASSTGDSLAYEQYF. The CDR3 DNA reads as TGTGCCAGCAGCACTGGGGACAGCTTAGCCTACGAGCAGTACTTC.